Following are 30 T cell receptor beta chains from one sample sequenced in a study of post-analysis software for immune sequencing data. Regarding the study as a whole: The five TRBV segments detected at higher frequency in patients than in controls included TRBV5-6, TRBV5-1 and TRBV20-1.

These receptors' antigens are unknown. The authors incorporated unique molecular identifiers into the TCR beta cDNA libraries. MiXCR was run by TCRdb on the PCR reads, yielding one entry per CDR3 protein. The table includes approximately 770,000 distinct CDR3 sequences, 40% to 55% detected once. Sequencing input: blood. The receptors come from a girl aged 5-17 years with multiple sclerosis.

The chain links TRBV7-2 to TRBJ2-5; perhaps D is TRBD1 or TRBD2 (7 bases each). The end of the DNA is better explained by TRBJ2-7, so the J call may be wrong. The length of the CDR3 is 15 residues. Germline CDR1 is SGHTA and CDR2 is FQGNSA. The CDR3 DNA reads TGTGCCAGCAGCTATGCAGGGGGGGTCGGCTACGAGCAGTACTTC. Amino acids: CASSYAGGVGYEQYF.

The V call is TRBV20-1, the J call TRBJ2-1; 10 nucleotides align to TRBD1. The trim removed 5 bases at V and 10 bases at J, leaving 14 bases unmatched. Germline lookup yields CDR1 DFQATT and CDR2 SNEGSKA (reference sequence). This CDR3 spans 15 amino acids. In DNA, the CDR3 is TGCAGTGCTCCCCGAGGCGGGACAGGGGTTTTAGAGCAGTTCTTC. Translation gives CSAPRGGTGVLEQFF.

J is TRBJ2-7 and V is TRBV20-1, with a weak D call TRBD1 (6 bases). The length of the CDR3 is 13 residues. The germline V gene has CDR1 DFQATT and CDR2 SNEGSKA (reference sequence). The V gene lost 6 bases and the J gene lost 2 bases, with 14 bases spanning the gap. As DNA, the CDR3 is TGCAGTGCCACGAGGGGGATGGCCTACGAGCAGTACTTC. This sequence encodes CSATRGMAYEQYF.

The chain couples TRBV27 to TRBJ2-5; 9 bases map to TRBD2. The J call may be faulty, since TRBJ2-7 better matches the DNA end. Germline-derived CDR1 and CDR2 are MNHEY and SMNVEV (reference sequence). This CDR3 spans 15 amino acids. The CDR3 DNA follows: TGTGCCACTCAGGTGGGCAGCGGGAGGTCCCACGAGCAGTACTTC. Its protein product is CATQVGSGRSHEQYF.

The chain has TRBV15 and TRBJ2-7; D might be TRBD2 (5 bases). CDR1 and CDR2 from the germline V gene are LNHNV and YYDKDF (reference sequence). V was cut by 0 bases and J by 0 bases, with 9 bases left in between. The CDR3 has 15 residues. The CDR3: CATSREAASSYEQYF. For the CDR3, the DNA is TGTGCCACCAGCAGAGAAGCGGCTTCCTCCTACGAGCAGTACTTC. The full variable domain, completed using reference TRBV15 and TRBJ2-7, is DAMVIQNPRYQVTQFGKPVTLSCSQTLNHNVMYWYQQKSSQAPKLLFHYYDKDFNNEADTPDNFQSRRPNTSFCFLDIRSPGLGDTAMYLCATSREAASSYEQYFGPGTRLTVT.

This sequence joins TRBV20-1 and TRBJ2-3; 10 nucleotides line up with TRBD2. This CDR3 spans 17 amino acids. The germline gives CDR1 DFQATT, CDR2 SNEGSKA (reference sequence). Trimming took 1 base from V and 4 from J; bases not matched to a gene: 11. The CDR3 reads CSARAWLAGAGADTQYF. Written as DNA, the CDR3 is TGCAGTGCTAGAGCATGGCTAGCGGGAGCCGGCGCAGATACGCAGTATTTT.

The table lists this clonotype with a few counts. This chain connects TRBV7-2 to TRBJ2-6; the D gene is possibly TRBD1 (5 bases). This CDR3 region has 15 residues. The V gene's germline CDR1 is SGHTA and CDR2 FQGNSA. Trimming removed 5 bases from V and 4 bases from J, with 12 bases in between. In nucleotides, the CDR3 is TGTGCCAGCAGCGAACAGGTTACCGGGGCCAACGTCCTGACTTTC. It codes for CASSEQVTGANVLTF. The full variable domain, rest sourced from reference TRBV7-2 and TRBJ2-6, is GAGVSQSPSNKVTEKGKDVELRCDPISGHTALYWYRQSLGQGLEFLIYFQGNSAPDKSGLPSDRFSAERTGGSVSTLTIQRTQQEDSAVYLCASSEQVTGANVLTFGAGSRLTVL.

This sequence joins TRBV11-2 and TRBJ2-5, with 8 bases matching TRBD2. This CDR3 is 16 amino acids long. Trimming cost V 4 bases and J 11 bases; bases outside gene matches: 18. CDR1 and CDR2 (germline): SGHAT, FQNNGV. CDR3 loop: CASSSSGGASYNEQYF. CDR3 DNA: TGTGCCAGCAGCTCCTCGGGAGGGGCGTCCTACAATGAGCAGTACTTC.

The chain recombines TRBV6-5 with TRBJ2-5; TRBD2 matches 10 bases. After removal of 5 bases from V and 11 bases from J, the junction contained 11 bases not matched to a gene. Germline lookup yields CDR1 MNHEY and CDR2 SVGAGI. The CDR3 has 14 residues. The CDR3 is CASSTGLAANEQYF. As DNA, the CDR3 is TGTGCCAGCAGTACAGGACTAGCGGCGAATGAGCAGTACTTC.

V gene TRBV5-6 combines with J gene TRBJ2-7; either TRBD1 or TRBD2 may fit D (5 bases each). V was cut by 8 bases and J by 4 bases, with 25 bases left in between. The CDR3 covers 16 residues. Germline lookup yields CDR1 SGHDT and CDR2 YYEEEE. The CDR3 loop is CASSSPSGASRYEQYF. In nucleotides, the CDR3 is TGTGCCAGTTCTAGCCCGAGTGGGGCTTCGCGGTACGAGCAGTACTTC.

V is TRBV3-1 and J is TRBJ1-4; 10 bases align to TRBD1. This CDR3 spans 16 amino acids. V shed 0 bases, J shed 5 bases, and the junction held 3 bases outside the gene matches. Germline V gene sequence: CDR1 LGHDT, CDR2 YNNKEL (reference sequence). CDR3 amino acids: CASSQEGGQGNEKLFF. The CDR3 nucleotides are TGTGCCAGCAGCCAAGAAGGGGGACAGGGGAATGAAAAACTGTTTTTT.

This clonotype was detected a few times. V is TRBV7-2 and J is TRBJ2-5; D is possibly TRBD2 (6 bases). Looked up from germline, CDR1 is SGHTA and CDR2 is FQGNSA. V gave up 0 bases and J gave up 9 bases, with 20 bases separating them. This CDR3 spans 16 amino acids. The CDR3 region has the DNA TGTGCCAGCAGCTTAGCGGATGGGGGACGCGGGAAACCCCAGTACTTC. This translates into CASSLADGGRGKPQYF.

The rearrangement joins TRBV25-1 to TRBJ2-7, with D possibly being TRBD1 (6 bases). Trimming took 2 bases from V and 3 from J, leaving 11 bases between them. Germline CDR1 MGHDK, CDR2 SYGVNS. This CDR3 comprises 14 residues. CDR3 DNA: TGTGCCAGCAGTGAAGGACAGAACCGCTACGAGCAGTACTTC. This encodes CASSEGQNRYEQYF.

There are a few counts of this clonotype. The rearrangement uses TRBV3-1 and TRBJ2-7, with a tentative D call TRBD2 (5 bases). Judging by the DNA end, TRBJ2-5 fits better; the J call may be wrong. The CDR3 has 15 amino acids. Germline assignment: CDR1 LGHDT and CDR2 YNNKEL (reference sequence). As DNA, the CDR3 is TGTGCCAGCAGCCAAGATTTCCGGGGAGTAGAGACCCAGTACTTC. It encodes CASSQDFRGVETQYF.

V gene TRBV29-1 combines with J gene TRBJ1-1; 7 bases are shared with TRBD1. Trimming cost V 1 base and J 4 bases; bases outside gene matches: 6. Per the germline V gene, CDR1 is SQVTM and CDR2 is ANQGSEA. This CDR3 comprises 14 residues. This CDR3 reads CSVEVRGRGTEAFF. CDR3 DNA sequence: TGCAGCGTTGAAGTGAGGGGGCGCGGCACTGAAGCTTTCTTT.

The sample holds one count of this clonotype. Because the CDR3 is missing its conserved closing phenylalanine or tryptophan, this is likely a read error. This sequence joins TRBV6-6 and TRBJ2-3, with 7 bases lining up with TRBD2. The germline CDR1 and CDR2 sequences are MNHNY and SVGAGI (reference sequence). The V segment lost 6 bases and the J segment 0 bases; nucleotides outside the gene matches: 6. The CDR3 spans 15 residues. The DNA of the CDR3 is TGTGCCAGCAGCTCACTAGCGCCCAGCACAGATACGCAGTATTGT. Its protein product is CASSSLAPSTDTQYC.

This clonotype has a handful of counts. This chain uses TRBV10-3 with TRBJ2-3, with D unclear. The CDR3 is 16 amino acids. Germline-derived CDR1 and CDR2 are ENHRY and SYGVKD. Trimming pared 3 bases from V and 2 bases from J, leaving 15 bases between. CDR3 sequence reads: CAISDIPLIPTDTQYF. The CDR3 DNA follows: TGTGCCATCAGTGATATACCGCTGATACCCACAGATACGCAGTATTTT.

J is TRBJ1-1 and V is TRBV29-1, with 7 bases that match TRBD1. CDR1 SQVTM and CDR2 ANQGSEA come from the germline V gene. The CDR3 sequence is 15 residues long. Losses at the gene ends were 5 bases for V and 1 base for J; bases not matched to a gene: 10. CDR3 region: CSVPGTANSNTEAFF. CDR3 DNA: TGCAGCGTTCCCGGGACAGCGAACTCGAACACTGAAGCTTTCTTT.

This chain uses TRBV20-1 with TRBJ1-4, with D possibly being TRBD1 (5 bases). The CDR3 covers 10 residues. The germline V gene has CDR1 DFQATT and CDR2 SNEGSKA (reference sequence). Trimming shortened V by 3 bases and J by 13 bases, and 9 bases separated the two germline ends. The CDR3 loop is CSAREGLLFF. CDR3 bases: TGCAGTGCTAGGGAGGGGTTACTGTTTTTT.

The genes are TRBV20-1 and TRBJ1-1; TRBD1 is a possible D gene (6 bases). This CDR3 contains 14 residues. The germline CDR1 and CDR2 sequences are DFQATT and SNEGSKA (reference sequence). The V end was cut by 1 base, the J end by 2 bases, with 11 bases between. As DNA, the CDR3 is TGCAGTGCTAGAGGGGGACACCCTAACACTGAAGCTTTCTTT. It translates to CSARGGHPNTEAFF.

Turning to this clonotype: A junction end diverges from the germline sequence, so it may reflect a read error. This chain links TRBV29-1 with TRBJ2-1; 8 bases line up with TRBD2. The CDR3 loop spans 14 amino acids. Germline CDR1 is SQVTM and CDR2 is ANQGSEA. The CDR3 nucleotides read TGCAGCGTCGTTGAGCGGGAGAAATACAATGGGCAGTTCTTC. This translates into CSVVEREKYNGQFF.

DNA of the CDR3: TGTGCCAGCAGCTATACGGAGGGGGCCCTTGGCTACACCTTC. Translating it yields CASSYTEGALGYTF. The gene calls are TRBV7-9 and TRBJ1-2; TRBD1 matches 7 bases. CDR1 is SEHNR and CDR2 is FQNEAQ in the germline V gene (reference sequence). This CDR3 is 14 amino acids long. Unmatched junction bases numbered 9, after V lost 4 bases and J lost 7 bases.

This chain uses TRBV18 with TRBJ2-5; tentatively, D is TRBD2 (5 bases). CDR1 and CDR2 from the germline V gene are KGHSH and LQKENI. V was trimmed by 6 bases and J by 3 bases, leaving 17 bases between them. The CDR3 sequence is 15 residues long. CDR3 sequence (DNA): TGTGCCAGCTCCCTCGGGGAGCGGCAGAAAGAGACCCAGTACTTC. Protein sequence: CASSLGERQKETQYF.

This clonotype came up a few times. For the CDR3, the DNA is TGCAGCGGAGGGACAGGACGCGGTTATGGCTACACCTTC. Protein sequence: CSGGTGRGYGYTF. The chain is built from TRBV29-1 and TRBJ1-2, with 8 nucleotides matching TRBD1. The CDR3 contains 13 residues. V dropped 7 bases and J dropped 5; count of bases not matched to a gene: 9. The germline CDR1 and CDR2 sequences are SQVTM and ANQGSEA.

This rearrangement joins TRBV20-1 to TRBJ1-2, with a tentative D call TRBD1 (5 bases). The CDR3 has 17 residues. The V end lost 0 bases, the J end lost 1 base, and 18 bases lay between the germline ends. The germline V gene has CDR1 DFQATT and CDR2 SNEGSKA (reference sequence). This CDR3 is CSARDRTDTKNNYGYTF. In DNA, the CDR3 is TGCAGTGCTAGAGACAGGACGGACACAAAGAATAACTATGGCTACACCTTC.

V is TRBV6-1 and J is TRBJ2-7; 9 nucleotides match TRBD2. The CDR3 length is 16 residues. Germline-derived CDR1 and CDR2 are MNHNS and SASEGT. The trim removed 2 bases at V and 6 bases at J, leaving 11 bases unmatched. The CDR3 DNA follows: TGTGCCAGCAGTGAATCTCCTAGCGGGACGAGGAGCGAGCAGTACTTC. This encodes CASSESPSGTRSEQYF.

The V gene is TRBV7-9, the J gene TRBJ1-1; D not certain. CDR1 and CDR2 (germline): SEHNR, FQNEAQ (reference sequence). There are 16 residues in the CDR3. V was shortened by 1 base and J by 4 bases, with 16 bases between the two germline ends. The CDR3 region has the DNA TGTGCCAGCAGCTTAGGAGGAGGGCGATTCAGCACTGAAGCTTTCTTT. Amino acids: CASSLGGGRFSTEAFF. The whole variable domain, filled in from reference TRBV7-9 and TRBJ1-1, reads DTGVSQNPRHKITKRGQNVTFRCDPISEHNRLYWYRQTLGQGPEFLTYFQNEAQLEKSRLLSDRFSAERPKGSFSTLEIQRTEQGDSAMYLCASSLGGGRFSTEAFFGQGTRLTVV.

This clonotype came up a few times. The rearrangement links TRBV20-1 to TRBJ2-7; D not certain. The CDR3 spans 13 residues. V was cut by 6 bases and J by 7 bases, with 19 bases left in between. Germline-derived CDR1 and CDR2 are DFQATT and SNEGSKA (reference sequence). The CDR3 reads CSASPQSVNEQYF. CDR3 nucleotides: TGCAGTGCGAGTCCCCAATCGGTAAATGAGCAGTACTTC.

The V and J genes are TRBV2 and TRBJ2-5, with TRBD2 matching over 9 bases. The J call may be in error: the DNA end matches TRBJ2-7 better. Germline V gene sequence: CDR1 SNHLY, CDR2 FYNNEI. CDR3 length: 16 residues. In DNA, the CDR3 is TGTGCCAGCAGAGGCATGGGACTAGCCCTGAGGGACGAGCAGTACTTC. Amino acid sequence: CASRGMGLALRDEQYF.

For the CDR3, the DNA is TGTGCCACCAGTGATTTCGGATCAGGGTCAAAGAATGAGCAGTTCTTC. Its protein product is CATSDFGSGSKNEQFF. The chain is built from TRBV24-1 and TRBJ2-1, with TRBD1 as a possible D gene (5 bases). Trimming left V 1 base short and J 7 bases short, with 16 bases between. The CDR3 sequence is 16 residues long. Germline lookup yields CDR1 KGHDR and CDR2 SFDVKD.